Below are 14 T cell receptor beta chains sequenced from a single sample in a study of T cells in Graves' hyperthyroidism and ophthalmopathy. Amplification of TCR beta CDR3 regions used RNA as the template. A first-round RT-PCR of the TCR CDR3 used the HTBI primer set. Via MiXCR, TCRdb re-called the multiplex PCR reads, giving one row per CDR3 protein. The sample has hundreds of thousands of distinct CDR3 sequences, 15% to 20% seen once. Sequenced material: blood. The receptors stem from a woman aged 30 to 39 with Graves' hyperthyroidism.

This clonotype showed up just a few times. This chain links TRBV7-8 with TRBJ1-1; TRBD1 agrees at 10 bases. V was clipped by 5 bases and J by 9 bases; unmatched bases: 9. The CDR3 spans 14 residues. Germline CDR1 and CDR2: SGHVS and FQNEAQ. The CDR3, as DNA: TGTGCCAGCAGCCAGGACAGGGGGTGGGGTAAAGCTTTCTTT. Amino acids: CASSQDRGWGKAFF.

This clonotype has at least ten counts. The chain uses TRBV28 and TRBJ1-5; D is undetermined. CDR3 length equals 15 residues. Trimming shortened V by 3 bases and J by 0 bases, and 9 bases separated the two germline ends. Germline assignment: CDR1 MDHEN and CDR2 SYDVKM. Here the CDR3 reads CASSFGGYSNQPQHF. CDR3 sequence (DNA): TGTGCCAGCAGTTTTGGAGGATATAGCAATCAGCCCCAGCATTTT.

In its sample, this clonotype was seen a few times. The rearrangement links TRBV5-1 to TRBJ2-2; D not resolved. The CDR3 is 15 amino acids. Trimming shortened V by 2 bases and J by 2 bases, and 10 bases separated the two germline ends. Germline V lookup: CDR1 SGHRS, CDR2 YFSETQ. Here the CDR3 reads CASSFGDPNTGELFF. The CDR3 bases are TGCGCCAGCAGCTTTGGAGATCCCAACACCGGGGAGCTGTTTTTT.

This rearrangement joins TRBV24-1 to TRBJ2-7; 12 nucleotides align to TRBD2. The CDR3 runs 14 residues. The germline V gene encodes CDR1 KGHDR and CDR2 SFDVKD. With 6 bases clipped from V and 6 bases from J, the junction kept 5 bases outside the gene matches. The CDR3 region has the DNA TGTGCCACCAGTACGCTAGCGGGAGGGTCCGAGCAGTACTTC. This translates into CATSTLAGGSEQYF.

This chain uses TRBV7-9 with TRBJ2-1; D may be TRBD2 (6 bases). The CDR3 is 14 amino acids. The germline V gene has CDR1 SEHNR and CDR2 FQNEAQ (reference sequence). V lost 7 bases to trimming and J lost 3 bases, with 13 bases between them. Here the CDR3 reads CASITGLNYNEQFF. CDR3 in DNA: TGTGCCAGCATCACCGGACTAAACTACAATGAGCAGTTCTTC. Based on the CDR3 plus reference TRBV7-9 and TRBJ2-1, the full variable domain is DTGVSQNPRHKITKRGQNVTFRCDPISEHNRLYWYRQTLGQGPEFLTYFQNEAQLEKSRLLSDRFSAERPKGSFSTLEIQRTEQGDSAMYLCASITGLNYNEQFFGPGTRLTVL.

CDR3 nucleotides: TGTGCCAGCAGTTTATTATCTAGCGGGCGGCAGGAAGAGACCCAGTACTTC. This codes for CASSLLSSGRQEETQYF. The chain is built from TRBV27 and TRBJ2-5, with 8 bases matching TRBD2. V dropped 1 base and J dropped 3; count of bases not matched to a gene: 10. CDR1 MNHEY and CDR2 SMNVEV come from the germline V gene (reference sequence). The CDR3 runs 17 residues.

This chain links TRBV6-1 with TRBJ2-5; D remains ambiguous. Trimming took 6 bases from V and 1 from J, leaving 9 bases between them. The germline V gene has CDR1 MNHNS and CDR2 SASEGT. This CDR3 is 13 amino acids long. CDR3: CASRAIPQETQYF. CDR3 sequence (DNA): TGTGCCAGCAGAGCGATACCCCAAGAGACCCAGTACTTC.

This clonotype was seen more than once but under ten times. J is TRBJ2-1 and V is TRBV24-1; a weak D match, TRBD1 (6 bases). CDR1 and CDR2 (germline): KGHDR, SFDVKD. Trimming pared 3 bases from V and 9 bases from J, leaving 14 bases between. The CDR3 consists of 14 residues. This chain's CDR3 is CATSDPPTGPEQFF. The CDR3 DNA follows: TGTGCCACCAGTGATCCACCGACAGGCCCTGAGCAGTTCTTC.

The chain recombines TRBV5-4 with TRBJ2-2, with 7 bases fitting TRBD2. Trimming removed 2 bases from V and 0 bases from J; junction bases left unmatched: 4. Germline V gene data show CDR1 as SGHNT and CDR2 as YYREEE (reference sequence). This CDR3 region has 16 residues. The CDR3: CASSFPAGTNTGELFF. CDR3 DNA sequence: TGTGCCAGCAGCTTCCCAGCGGGAACGAACACCGGGGAGCTGTTTTTT.

V usage is TRBV2 and J usage is TRBJ2-7; TRBD1 aligns across 9 bases. The CDR3 has 13 residues. Germline V gives CDR1 SNHLY, CDR2 FYNNEI. V gave up 6 bases and J gave up 7 bases; unmatched junction bases: 7. CDR3 in DNA: TGTGCCAGCAGATCGACAGGGGGTAGGGAGCAGTACTTC. Protein sequence: CASRSTGGREQYF. Using reference TRBV2 and TRBJ2-7 for the parts outside the CDR3, the full variable domain is EPEVTQTPSHQVTQMGQEVILRCVPISNHLYFYWYRQILGQKVEFLVSFYNNEISEKSEIFDDQFSVERPDGSNFTLKIRSTKLEDSAMYFCASRSTGGREQYFGPGTRLTVT.

This clonotype came up a few times. The chain uses TRBV19 and TRBJ2-1; D may be TRBD1 or TRBD2 (5 bases each). Germline assignment: CDR1 LNHDA and CDR2 SQIVND (reference sequence). Between the trimmed V and J ends, which lost 7 bases and 3 bases, there was a span of 13 bases. The CDR3 runs to 14 residues. The CDR3 here is CASTSGTFYNEQFF. The CDR3 DNA is TGTGCCAGTACCTCCGGGACGTTCTACAATGAGCAGTTCTTC.

This clonotype was recorded at least ten times. The J gene is TRBJ2-2, the V gene TRBV5-1, with D perhaps assigned TRBD1 or TRBD2 (6 bases each). CDR3 length: 16 amino acids. Trimming cost V 3 bases and J 0 bases, with 12 bases left between them. Germline CDR1 reads SGHRS; CDR2 reads YFSETQ. In DNA form, the CDR3 reads TGCGCCAGCAGCTCGGGGGCAGTCGCGAACACCGGGGAGCTGTTTTTT. Protein product: CASSSGAVANTGELFF.

This clonotype was observed at least ten times. The chain is built from TRBV9 and TRBJ1-1, with D perhaps matching TRBD1 (5 bases). CDR3 length: 14 residues. CDR1 SGDLS and CDR2 YYNGEE come from the germline V gene. V shed 1 base and J shed 3 bases, with 10 bases lying between them. DNA of the CDR3: TGTGCCAGCAGCGTAAGGTGGGGGGACACTGAAGCTTTCTTT. It specifies CASSVRWGDTEAFF.

The rearrangement joins TRBV7-6 to TRBJ1-3; D is unclear. Germline V gives CDR1 SGHVS, CDR2 FNYEAQ. This CDR3 is 17 amino acids long. With 4 bases removed from V and 1 base from J, the gap between germline ends came to 17 bases. Here the CDR3 reads CASSSPDVRRSGNTIYF. For the CDR3, the DNA is TGTGCCAGCAGCTCACCGGACGTCAGACGGTCTGGAAACACCATATATTTT.